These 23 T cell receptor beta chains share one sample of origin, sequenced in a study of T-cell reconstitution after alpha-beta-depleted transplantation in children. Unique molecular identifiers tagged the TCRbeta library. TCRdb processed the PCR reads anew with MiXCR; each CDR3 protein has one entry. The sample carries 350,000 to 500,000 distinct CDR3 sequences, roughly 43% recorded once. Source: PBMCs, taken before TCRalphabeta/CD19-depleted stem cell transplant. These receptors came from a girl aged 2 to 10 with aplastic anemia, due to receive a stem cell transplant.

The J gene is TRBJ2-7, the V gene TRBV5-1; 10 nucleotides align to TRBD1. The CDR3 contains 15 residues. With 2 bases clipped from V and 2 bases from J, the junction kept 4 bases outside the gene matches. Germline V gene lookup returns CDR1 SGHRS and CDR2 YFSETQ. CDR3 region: CASSFRTGGPYEQYF. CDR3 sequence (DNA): TGCGCCAGCAGCTTCCGGACAGGGGGGCCCTACGAGCAGTACTTC.

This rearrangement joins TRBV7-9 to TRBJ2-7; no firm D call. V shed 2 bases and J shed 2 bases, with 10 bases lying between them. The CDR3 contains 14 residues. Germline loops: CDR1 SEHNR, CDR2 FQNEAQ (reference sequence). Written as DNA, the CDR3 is TGTGCCAGCAGCTTATATACAGCCCCCTACGAGCAGTACTTC. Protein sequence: CASSLYTAPYEQYF.

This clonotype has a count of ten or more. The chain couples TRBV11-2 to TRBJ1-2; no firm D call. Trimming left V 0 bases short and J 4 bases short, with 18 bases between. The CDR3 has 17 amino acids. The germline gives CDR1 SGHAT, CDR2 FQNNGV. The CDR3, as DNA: TGTGCCAGCAGCTTAGAGGGCGGTCGGGCAGACCGCTATGGCTACACCTTC. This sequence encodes CASSLEGGRADRYGYTF.

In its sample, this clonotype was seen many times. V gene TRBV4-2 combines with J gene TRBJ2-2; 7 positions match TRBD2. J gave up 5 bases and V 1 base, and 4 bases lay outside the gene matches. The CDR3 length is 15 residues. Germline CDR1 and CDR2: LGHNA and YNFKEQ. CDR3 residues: CASSQATSVTGELFF. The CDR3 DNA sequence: TGTGCCAGCAGCCAAGCTACTAGCGTAACCGGGGAGCTGTTTTTT.

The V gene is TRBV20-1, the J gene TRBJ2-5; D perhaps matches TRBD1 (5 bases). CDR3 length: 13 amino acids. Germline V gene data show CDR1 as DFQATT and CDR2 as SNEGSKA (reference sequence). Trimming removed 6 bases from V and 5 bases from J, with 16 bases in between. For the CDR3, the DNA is TGCAGTGCCACTAAACTCAAGGGGGAGACCCAGTACTTC. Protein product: CSATKLKGETQYF.

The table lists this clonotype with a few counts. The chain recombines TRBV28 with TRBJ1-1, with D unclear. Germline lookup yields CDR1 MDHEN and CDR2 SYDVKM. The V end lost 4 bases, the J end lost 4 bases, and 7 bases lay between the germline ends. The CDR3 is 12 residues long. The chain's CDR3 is CASSSRFTEAFF. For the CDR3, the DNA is TGTGCCAGCAGTTCCCGGTTCACTGAAGCTTTCTTT.

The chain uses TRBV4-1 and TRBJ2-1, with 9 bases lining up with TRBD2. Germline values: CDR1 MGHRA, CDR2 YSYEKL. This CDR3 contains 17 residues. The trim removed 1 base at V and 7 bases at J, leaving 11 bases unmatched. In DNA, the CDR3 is TGCGCCAGCAGCCAAGGGTTTATTGGCGGGAGGGCGAATGAGCAGTTCTTC. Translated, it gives CASSQGFIGGRANEQFF.

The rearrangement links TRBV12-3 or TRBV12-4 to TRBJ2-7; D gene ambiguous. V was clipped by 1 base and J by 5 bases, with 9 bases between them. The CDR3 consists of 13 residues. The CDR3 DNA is TGTGCCAGCAGTTTAGTCCCTAACCACGAGCAGTACTTC. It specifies CASSLVPNHEQYF.

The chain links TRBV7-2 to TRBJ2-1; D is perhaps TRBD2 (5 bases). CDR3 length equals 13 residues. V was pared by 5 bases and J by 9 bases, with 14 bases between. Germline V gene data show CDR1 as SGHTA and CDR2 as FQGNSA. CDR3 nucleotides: TGTGCCAGCAGCCTGGGGAGAGGCGGTGAGCAGTTCTTC. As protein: CASSLGRGGEQFF. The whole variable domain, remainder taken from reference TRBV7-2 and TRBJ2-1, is GAGVSQSPSNKVTEKGKDVELRCDPISGHTALYWYRQSLGQGLEFLIYFQGNSAPDKSGLPSDRFSAERTGGSVSTLTIQRTQQEDSAVYLCASSLGRGGEQFFGPGTRLTVL.

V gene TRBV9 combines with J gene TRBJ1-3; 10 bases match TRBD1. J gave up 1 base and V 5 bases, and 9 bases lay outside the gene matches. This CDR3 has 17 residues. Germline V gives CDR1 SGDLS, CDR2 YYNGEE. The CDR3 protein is CASREEGQGISGNTIYF. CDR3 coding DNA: TGTGCCAGCAGGGAGGAGGGACAGGGGATTTCTGGAAACACCATATATTTT.

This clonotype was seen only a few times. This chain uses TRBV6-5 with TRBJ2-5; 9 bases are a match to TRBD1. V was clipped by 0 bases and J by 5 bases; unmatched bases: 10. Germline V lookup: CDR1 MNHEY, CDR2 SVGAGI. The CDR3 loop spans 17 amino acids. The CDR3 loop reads CASSYSILGQGHETQYF. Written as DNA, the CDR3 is TGTGCCAGCAGTTACTCGATATTGGGACAGGGACACGAGACCCAGTACTTC.

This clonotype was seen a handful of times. The CDR3 region is CASSYSGAGRGDIQYF. CDR3 nucleotide sequence: TGTGCCAGCAGTTACTCCGGCGCGGGAAGGGGAGACATTCAGTACTTC. The chain recombines TRBV6-5 with TRBJ2-4; weak D call: TRBD2 (6 bases). The CDR3 covers 16 residues. Trimming cost V 0 bases and J 8 bases, with 17 bases left between them. Germline CDR1 and CDR2: MNHEY and SVGAGI.

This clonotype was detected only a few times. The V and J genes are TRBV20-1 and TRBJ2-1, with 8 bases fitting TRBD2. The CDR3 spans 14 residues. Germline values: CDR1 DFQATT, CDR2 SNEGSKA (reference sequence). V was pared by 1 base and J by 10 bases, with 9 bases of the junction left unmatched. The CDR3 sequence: CSARGGLAGHEQFF. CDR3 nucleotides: TGCAGTGCTAGAGGGGGCCTAGCGGGCCACGAGCAGTTCTTC.

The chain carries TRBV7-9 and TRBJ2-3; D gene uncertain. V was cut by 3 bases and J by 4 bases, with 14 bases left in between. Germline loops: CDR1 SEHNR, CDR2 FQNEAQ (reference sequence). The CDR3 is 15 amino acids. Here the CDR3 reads CASSFYQAAADTQYF. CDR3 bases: TGTGCCAGCAGCTTCTATCAGGCGGCGGCAGATACGCAGTATTTT.

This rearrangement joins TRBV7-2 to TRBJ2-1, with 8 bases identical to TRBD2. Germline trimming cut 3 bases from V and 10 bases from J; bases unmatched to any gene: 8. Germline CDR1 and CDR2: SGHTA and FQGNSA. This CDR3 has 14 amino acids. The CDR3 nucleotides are TGTGCCAGCAGCTTGTCGCGGGGGGTCGAGGAGCAGTTCTTC. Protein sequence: CASSLSRGVEEQFF.

DNA of the CDR3: TGTGCCATCAGGGGGACTAACACAGATACGCAGTATTTT. Its translation: CAIRGTNTDTQYF. J is TRBJ2-3 and V is TRBV10-3; 7 bases map to TRBD2. The CDR3 runs to 13 residues. Germline-derived CDR1 and CDR2 are ENHRY and SYGVKD. Trimming took 6 bases from V and 2 from J; bases not matched to a gene: 2.

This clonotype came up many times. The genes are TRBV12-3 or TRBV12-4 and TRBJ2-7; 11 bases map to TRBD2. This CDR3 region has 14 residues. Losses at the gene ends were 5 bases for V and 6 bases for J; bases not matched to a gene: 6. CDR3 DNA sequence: TGTGCCAGCAGTCCCCAGGGACTAGCGGTCGAGCAGTACTTC. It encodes CASSPQGLAVEQYF.

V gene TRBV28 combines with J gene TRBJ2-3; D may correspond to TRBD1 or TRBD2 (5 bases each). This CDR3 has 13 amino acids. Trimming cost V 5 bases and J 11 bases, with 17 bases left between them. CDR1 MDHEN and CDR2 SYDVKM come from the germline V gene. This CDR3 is CASSPPGQALQYF. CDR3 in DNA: TGTGCCAGCAGTCCGCCGGGGCAGGCCTTGCAGTATTTT.

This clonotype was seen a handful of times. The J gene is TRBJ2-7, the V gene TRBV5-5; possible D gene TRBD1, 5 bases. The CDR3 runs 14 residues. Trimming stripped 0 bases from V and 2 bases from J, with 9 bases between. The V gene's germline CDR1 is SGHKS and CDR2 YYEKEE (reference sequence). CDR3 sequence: CASSLGWGTYEQYF. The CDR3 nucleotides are TGTGCCAGCAGCTTGGGTTGGGGCACCTACGAGCAGTACTTC.

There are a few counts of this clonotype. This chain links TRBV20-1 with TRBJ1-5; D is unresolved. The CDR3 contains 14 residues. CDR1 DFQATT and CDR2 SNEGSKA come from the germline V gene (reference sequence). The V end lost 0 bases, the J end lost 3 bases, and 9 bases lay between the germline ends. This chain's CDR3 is CSARDPNDNQPQHF. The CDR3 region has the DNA TGCAGTGCTAGAGATCCAAACGACAATCAGCCCCAGCATTTT.

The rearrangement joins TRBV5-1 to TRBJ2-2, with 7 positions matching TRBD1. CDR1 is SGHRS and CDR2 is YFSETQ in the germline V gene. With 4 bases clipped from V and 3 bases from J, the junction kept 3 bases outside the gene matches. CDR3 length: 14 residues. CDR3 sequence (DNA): TGCGCCAGCAGCCCTAGGGGGCACACCGGGGAGCTGTTTTTT. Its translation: CASSPRGHTGELFF. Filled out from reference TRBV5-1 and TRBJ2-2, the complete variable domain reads KAGVTQTPRYLIKTRGQQVTLSCSPISGHRSVSWYQQTPGQGLQFLFEYFSETQRNKGNFPGRFSGRQFSNSRSEMNVSTLELGDSALYLCASSPRGHTGELFFGEGSRLTVL.

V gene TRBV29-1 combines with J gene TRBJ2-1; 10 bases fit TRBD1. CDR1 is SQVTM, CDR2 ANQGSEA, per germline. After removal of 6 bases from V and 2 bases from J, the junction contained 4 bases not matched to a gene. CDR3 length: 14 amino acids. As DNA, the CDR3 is TGCAGCGTGATCGACAGGGGGCCCTACAATGAGCAGTTCTTC. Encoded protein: CSVIDRGPYNEQFF.

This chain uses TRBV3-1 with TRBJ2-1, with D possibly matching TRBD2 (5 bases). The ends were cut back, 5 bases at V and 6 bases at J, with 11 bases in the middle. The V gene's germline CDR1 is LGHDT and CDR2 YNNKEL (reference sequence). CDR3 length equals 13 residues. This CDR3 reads CASSRVAGNEQFF. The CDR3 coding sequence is TGTGCCAGCAGCAGAGTTGCGGGCAATGAGCAGTTCTTC.